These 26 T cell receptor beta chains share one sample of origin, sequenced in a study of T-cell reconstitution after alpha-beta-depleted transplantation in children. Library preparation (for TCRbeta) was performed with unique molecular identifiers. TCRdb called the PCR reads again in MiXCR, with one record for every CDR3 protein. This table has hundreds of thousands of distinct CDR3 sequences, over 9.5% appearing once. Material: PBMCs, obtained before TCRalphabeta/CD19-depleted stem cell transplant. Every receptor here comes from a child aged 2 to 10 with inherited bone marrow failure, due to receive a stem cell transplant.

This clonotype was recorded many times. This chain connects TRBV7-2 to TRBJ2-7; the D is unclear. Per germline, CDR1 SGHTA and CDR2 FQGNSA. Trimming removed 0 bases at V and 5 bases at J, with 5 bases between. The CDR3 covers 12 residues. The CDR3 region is CASSLAVHEQYF. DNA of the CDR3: TGTGCCAGCAGCTTAGCGGTCCACGAGCAGTACTTC.

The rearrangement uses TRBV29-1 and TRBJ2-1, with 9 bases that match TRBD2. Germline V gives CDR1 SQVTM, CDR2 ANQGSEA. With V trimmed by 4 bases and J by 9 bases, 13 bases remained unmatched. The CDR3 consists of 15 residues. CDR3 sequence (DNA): TGCAGCGTTGCTGTTTCGGCGGGAGGGCAACCTGAGCAGTTCTTC. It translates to CSVAVSAGGQPEQFF.

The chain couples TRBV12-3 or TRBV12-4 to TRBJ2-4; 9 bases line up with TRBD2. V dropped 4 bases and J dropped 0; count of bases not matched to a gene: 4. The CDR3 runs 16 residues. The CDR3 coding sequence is TGTGCCAGCAGTTCTCTAGCGGGACTAGCCAAAAACATTCAGTACTTC. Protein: CASSSLAGLAKNIQYF.

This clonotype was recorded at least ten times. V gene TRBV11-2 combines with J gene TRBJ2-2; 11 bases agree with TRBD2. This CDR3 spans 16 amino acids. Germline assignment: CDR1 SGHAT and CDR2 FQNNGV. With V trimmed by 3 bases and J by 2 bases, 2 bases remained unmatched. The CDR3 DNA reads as TGTGCCAGCAGCTTCCTAGCGGGAGGCAACACCGGGGAGCTGTTTTTT. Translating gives CASSFLAGGNTGELFF.

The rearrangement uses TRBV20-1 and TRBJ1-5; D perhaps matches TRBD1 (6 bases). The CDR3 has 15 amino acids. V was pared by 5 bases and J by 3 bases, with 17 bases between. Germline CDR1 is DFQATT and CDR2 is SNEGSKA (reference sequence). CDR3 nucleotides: TGCAGTGCTCCGGACAGCAGGGGAAACAATCAGCCCCAGCATTTT. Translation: CSAPDSRGNNQPQHF.

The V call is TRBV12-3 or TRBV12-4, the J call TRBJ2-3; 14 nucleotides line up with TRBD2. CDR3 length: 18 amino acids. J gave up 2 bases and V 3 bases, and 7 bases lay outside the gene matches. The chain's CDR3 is CASSFGTSGSGFTDTQYF. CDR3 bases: TGTGCCAGCAGTTTCGGGACTAGCGGGAGCGGGTTCACAGATACGCAGTATTTT.

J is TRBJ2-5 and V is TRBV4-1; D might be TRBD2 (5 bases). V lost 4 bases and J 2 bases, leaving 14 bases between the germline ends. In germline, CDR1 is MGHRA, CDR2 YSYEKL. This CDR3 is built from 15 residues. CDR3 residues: CASSPRGRDQETQYF. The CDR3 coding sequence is TGCGCCAGCAGCCCCCGTGGCCGGGATCAAGAGACCCAGTACTTC.

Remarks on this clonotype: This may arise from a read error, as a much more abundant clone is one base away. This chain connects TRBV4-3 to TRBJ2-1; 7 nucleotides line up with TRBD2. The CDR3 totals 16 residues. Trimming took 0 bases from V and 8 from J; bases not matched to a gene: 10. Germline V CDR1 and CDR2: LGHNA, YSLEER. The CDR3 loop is CASSQDWGEGLHEQFF. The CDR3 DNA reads TGCGCCAGCAGCCAAGATTGGGGGGAGGGCCTTCATGAGCAGTTCTTC.

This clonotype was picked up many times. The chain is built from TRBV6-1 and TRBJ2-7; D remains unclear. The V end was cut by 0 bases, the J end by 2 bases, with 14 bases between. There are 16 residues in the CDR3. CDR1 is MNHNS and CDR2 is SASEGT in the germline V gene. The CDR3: CASSEAIGPHTYEQYF. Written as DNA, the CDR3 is TGTGCCAGCAGTGAAGCTATAGGGCCCCACACCTACGAGCAGTACTTC.

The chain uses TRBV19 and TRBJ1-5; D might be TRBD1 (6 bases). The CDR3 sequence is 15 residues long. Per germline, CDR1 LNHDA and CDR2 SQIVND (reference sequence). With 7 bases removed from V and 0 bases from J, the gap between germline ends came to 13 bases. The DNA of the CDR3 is TGTGCCAGTAATGACAGGAAGTATAGCAATCAGCCCCAGCATTTT. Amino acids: CASNDRKYSNQPQHF.

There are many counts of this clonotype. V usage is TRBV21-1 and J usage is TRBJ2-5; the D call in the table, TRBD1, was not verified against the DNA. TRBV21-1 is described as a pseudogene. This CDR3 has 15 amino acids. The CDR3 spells CASSAQTGDQETQYF. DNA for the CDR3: TGTGCCAGCAGCGCCCAGACAGGGGACCAAGAGACCCAGTACTTC.

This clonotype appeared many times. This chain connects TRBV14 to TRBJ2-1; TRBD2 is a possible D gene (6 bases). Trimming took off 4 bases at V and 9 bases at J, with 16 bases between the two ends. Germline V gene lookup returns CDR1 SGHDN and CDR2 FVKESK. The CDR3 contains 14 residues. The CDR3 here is CASSRYLRDGEQFF. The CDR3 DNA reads TGTGCCAGCAGCCGCTACTTGCGGGACGGTGAGCAGTTCTTC.

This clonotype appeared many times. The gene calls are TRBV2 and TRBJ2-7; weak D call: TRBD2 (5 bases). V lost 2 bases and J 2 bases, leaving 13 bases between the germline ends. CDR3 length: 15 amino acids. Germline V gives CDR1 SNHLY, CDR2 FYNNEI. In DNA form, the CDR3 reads TGTGCCAGCAGTGAATTGGGCGGGCCTCCCTACGAGCAGTACTTC. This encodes CASSELGGPPYEQYF.

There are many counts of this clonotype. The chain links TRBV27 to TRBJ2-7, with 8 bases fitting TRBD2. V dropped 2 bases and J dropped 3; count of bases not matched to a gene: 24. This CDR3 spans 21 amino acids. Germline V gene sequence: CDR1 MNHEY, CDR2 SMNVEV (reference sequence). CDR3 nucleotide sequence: TGTGCCAGCAGTTTACGGGGCGCCTTTCCTTCCGAGCGGGAGAGGTTCTACGAGCAGTACTTC. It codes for CASSLRGAFPSERERFYEQYF.

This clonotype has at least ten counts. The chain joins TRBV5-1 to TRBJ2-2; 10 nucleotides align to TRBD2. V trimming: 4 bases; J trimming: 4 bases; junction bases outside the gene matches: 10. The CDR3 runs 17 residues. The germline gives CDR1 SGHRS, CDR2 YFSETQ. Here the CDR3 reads CASSEGTSVAPTGELFF. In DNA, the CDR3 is TGCGCCAGCAGCGAAGGGACTAGCGTAGCACCCACCGGGGAGCTGTTTTTT.

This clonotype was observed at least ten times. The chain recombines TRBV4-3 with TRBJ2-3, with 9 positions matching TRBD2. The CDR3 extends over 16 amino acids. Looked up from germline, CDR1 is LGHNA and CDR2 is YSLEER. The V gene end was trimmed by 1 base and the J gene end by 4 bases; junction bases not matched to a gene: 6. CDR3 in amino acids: CASSQGVAGVPDTQYF. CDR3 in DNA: TGCGCCAGCAGCCAAGGGGTAGCGGGAGTCCCAGATACGCAGTATTTT.

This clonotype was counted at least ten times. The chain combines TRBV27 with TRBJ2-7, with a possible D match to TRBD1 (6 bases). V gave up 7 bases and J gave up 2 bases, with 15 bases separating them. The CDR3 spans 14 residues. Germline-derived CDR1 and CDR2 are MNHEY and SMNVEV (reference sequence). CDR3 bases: TGTGCCAGCACCCGCACAGGGCTACCCTACGAGCAGTACTTC. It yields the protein CASTRTGLPYEQYF.

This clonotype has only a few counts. The CDR3 is CASSLLVPHEQYF. CDR3 DNA sequence: TGTGCCAGCAGCCTACTAGTTCCCCACGAGCAGTACTTC. This rearrangement joins TRBV7-2 to TRBJ2-7; D is perhaps TRBD2 (5 bases). V lost 5 bases to trimming and J lost 5 bases, with 13 bases between them. Germline V gene sequence: CDR1 SGHTA, CDR2 FQGNSA. CDR3 length: 13 residues.

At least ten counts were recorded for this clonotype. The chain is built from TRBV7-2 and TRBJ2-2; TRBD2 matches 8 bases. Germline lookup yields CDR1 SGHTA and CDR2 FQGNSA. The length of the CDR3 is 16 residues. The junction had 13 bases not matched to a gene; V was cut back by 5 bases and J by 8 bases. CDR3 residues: CASSTSRLALRGELFF. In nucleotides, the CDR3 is TGTGCCAGCAGCACCTCCCGACTAGCGCTACGGGGGGAGCTGTTTTTT. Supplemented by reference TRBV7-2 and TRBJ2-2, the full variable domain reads GAGVSQSPSNKVTEKGKDVELRCDPISGHTALYWYRQSLGQGLEFLIYFQGNSAPDKSGLPSDRFSAERTGGSVSTLTIQRTQQEDSAVYLCASSTSRLALRGELFFGEGSRLTVL.

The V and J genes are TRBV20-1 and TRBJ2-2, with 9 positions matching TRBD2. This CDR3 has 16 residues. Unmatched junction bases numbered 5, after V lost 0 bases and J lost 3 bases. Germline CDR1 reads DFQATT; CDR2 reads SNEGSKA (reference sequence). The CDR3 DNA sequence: TGCAGTGCTAGAGACGGAGCGGGAGGCGACACCGGGGAGCTGTTTTTT. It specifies CSARDGAGGDTGELFF.

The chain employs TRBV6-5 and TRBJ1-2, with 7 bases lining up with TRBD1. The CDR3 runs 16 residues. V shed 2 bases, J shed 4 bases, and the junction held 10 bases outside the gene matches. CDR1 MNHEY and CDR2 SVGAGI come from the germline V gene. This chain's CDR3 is CASSYLLTGRGYGYTF. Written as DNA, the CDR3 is TGTGCCAGCAGTTACCTATTGACAGGGCGAGGCTATGGCTACACCTTC.

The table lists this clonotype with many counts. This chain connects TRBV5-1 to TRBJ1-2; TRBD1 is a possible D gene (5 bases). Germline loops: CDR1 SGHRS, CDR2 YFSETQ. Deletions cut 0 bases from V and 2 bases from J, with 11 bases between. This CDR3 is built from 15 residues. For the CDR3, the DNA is TGCGCCAGCAGCTTGGCTAACGCAGGGAACTATGGCTACACCTTC. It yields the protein CASSLANAGNYGYTF. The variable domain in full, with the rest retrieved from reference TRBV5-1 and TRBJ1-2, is KAGVTQTPRYLIKTRGQQVTLSCSPISGHRSVSWYQQTPGQGLQFLFEYFSETQRNKGNFPGRFSGRQFSNSRSEMNVSTLELGDSALYLCASSLANAGNYGYTFGSGTRLTVV.

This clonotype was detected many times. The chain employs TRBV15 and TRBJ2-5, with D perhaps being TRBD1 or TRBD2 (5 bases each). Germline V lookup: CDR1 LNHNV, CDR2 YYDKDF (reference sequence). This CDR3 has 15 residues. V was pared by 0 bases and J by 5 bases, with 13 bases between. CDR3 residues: CATSRDPGPGETQYF. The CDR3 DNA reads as TGTGCCACCAGCAGAGATCCGGGACCGGGGGAGACCCAGTACTTC.

This CDR3 is CASQISGANTGELFF. For the CDR3, the DNA is TGTGCCAGCCAAATTTCGGGGGCGAACACCGGGGAGCTGTTTTTT. J is TRBJ2-2 and V is TRBV5-4; possible D gene TRBD2, 6 bases. The germline V and J ends were trimmed by 7 bases and 0 bases, with 13 bases remaining between them. CDR1 SGHNT and CDR2 YYREEE come from the germline V gene (reference sequence). The CDR3 totals 15 residues.

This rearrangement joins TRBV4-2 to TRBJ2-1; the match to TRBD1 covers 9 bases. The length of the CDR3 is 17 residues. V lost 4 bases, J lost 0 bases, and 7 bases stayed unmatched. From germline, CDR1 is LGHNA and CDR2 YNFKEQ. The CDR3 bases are TGTGCCAGCAGCCGACAGGGGGGCGGGAGCTCCTACAATGAGCAGTTCTTC. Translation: CASSRQGGGSSYNEQFF.

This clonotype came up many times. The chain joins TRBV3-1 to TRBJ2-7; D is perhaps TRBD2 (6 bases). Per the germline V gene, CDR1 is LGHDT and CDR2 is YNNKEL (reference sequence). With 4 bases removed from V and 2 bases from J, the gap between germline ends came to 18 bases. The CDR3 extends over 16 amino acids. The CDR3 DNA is TGTGCCAGCAGCCCCATGGGGAGCGGGCTTGCCTACGAGCAGTACTTC. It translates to CASSPMGSGLAYEQYF.